This T cell receptor beta chain was identified during a study of T cell repertoires in cytomegalovirus infection. Via MiXCR, TCRdb re-called the reads, giving one row per CDR3 protein. The top ten hold 18% of the sample, which has roughly 700,000 distinct CDR3 sequences, 30% to 40% seen once. CDR3 length: 14 residues. The germline V and J ends were trimmed by 5 bases and 2 bases, with 10 bases remaining between them. Per germline, CDR1 LNHDA and CDR2 SQIVND (reference sequence). Study-level findings and limits: HLA-C-restricted, CMV-specific TCR beta clonotypes were dominant ex vivo.

This clonotype was counted a few times. Its antigen is unknown. The sequence was obtained from a human donor in good health (CMV status not recorded). Some clones in this sample may be carry-over from other donors' samples. Sequencing used cultured PBMCs, obtained from culture after CMV antigen stimulation. The V gene is TRBV19, the J gene TRBJ1-3; D call uncertain. This CDR3 is CASSPFSTGNTIYF. Written as DNA, the CDR3 is TGTGCCAGTAGTCCGTTCTCGACTGGAAACACCATATATTTT. The full variable domain, completed using reference TRBV19 and TRBJ1-3, is DGGITQSPKYLFRKEGQNVTLSCEQNLNHDAMYWYRQDPGQGLRLIYYSQIVNDFQKGDIAEGYSVSREKKESFPLTVTSAQKNPTAFYLCASSPFSTGNTIYFGEGSWLTVV.